This is a list of T cell receptor beta chains from one sample in a study of T cell repertoires in cytomegalovirus infection. Each CDR3 protein is one row after TCRdb ran MiXCR on the reads. The repertoire includes around 530,000 distinct CDR3 sequences, approximately 17% of them detected once, and around 25% sits in the top ten. The sequenced sample was CD8+ T cells from PBMCs. All receptors come from a human donor in good health (CMV status not recorded). Some clones in this sample may be carry-over from other donors' samples. The CDR3 runs from the conserved cysteine through the conserved F or W. The order of the fields is J gene, clone size, V gene, CDR3 protein. Only some rows state a clone size, as once, few, many or a class for expanded clones.

J gene: TRBJ1-5
clone size: -
V gene: TRBV7-6
CDR3 protein: CASSSGSEPYQPQHF

J gene: TRBJ2-3
clone size: many
V gene: TRBV4-2
CDR3 protein: CASSQSDRGLDTQYF

J gene: TRBJ1-1
clone size: once
V gene: TRBV5-1
CDR3 protein: CASSADRGEAFF

J gene: TRBJ2-3
clone size: -
V gene: TRBV9
CDR3 protein: CASSIELAGFEDTQYF

J gene: TRBJ2-2
clone size: many
V gene: TRBV28
CDR3 protein: CASSSGGGELFF

J gene: TRBJ1-2
clone size: few
V gene: TRBV12-5
CDR3 protein: CASGTGHPGGYGYTF

J gene: TRBJ1-3
clone size: -
V gene: TRBV19
CDR3 protein: CASSINKFGRNTIYF

J gene: TRBJ2-3
clone size: few
V gene: TRBV6-5
CDR3 protein: CASSYSKLSTDTQYF

J gene: TRBJ1-1
clone size: few
V gene: TRBV5-1
CDR3 protein: CASSLAAGPSEAFF

J gene: TRBJ1-5
clone size: many
V gene: TRBV6-2/TRBV6-3
CDR3 protein: CASSYTASNQPQHF

J gene: TRBJ2-3
clone size: few
V gene: TRBV4-1
CDR3 protein: CASSQGRGSTDTQYF